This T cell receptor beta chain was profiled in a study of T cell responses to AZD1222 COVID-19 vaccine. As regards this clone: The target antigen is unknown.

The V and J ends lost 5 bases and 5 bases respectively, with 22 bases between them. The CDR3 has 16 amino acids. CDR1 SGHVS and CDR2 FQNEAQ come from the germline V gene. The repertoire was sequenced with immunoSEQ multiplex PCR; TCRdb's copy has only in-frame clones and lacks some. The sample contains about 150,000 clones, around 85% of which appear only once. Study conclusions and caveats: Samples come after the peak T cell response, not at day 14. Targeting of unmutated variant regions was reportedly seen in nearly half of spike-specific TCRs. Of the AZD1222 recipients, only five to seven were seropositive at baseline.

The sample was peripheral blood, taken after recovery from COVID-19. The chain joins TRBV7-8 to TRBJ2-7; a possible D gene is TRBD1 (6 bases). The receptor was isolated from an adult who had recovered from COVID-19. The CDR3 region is CASSVFTADSRDEQYF. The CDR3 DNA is TGTGCCAGCAGCGTTTTTACCGCGGACAGCCGGGACGAGCAGTACTTC. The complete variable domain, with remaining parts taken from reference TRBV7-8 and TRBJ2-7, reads GAGVSQSPRYKVAKRGQDVALRCDPISGHVSLFWYQQALGQGPEFLTYFQNEAQLDKSGLPSDRFFAERPEGSVSTLKIQRTQQEDSAVYLCASSVFTADSRDEQYFGPGTRLTVT.